Included here is one TCR beta chain sequence, with context. These data are taken from a study of CD8 T cells in Susac syndrome. RNA, at roughly 0.45 to 1 ug, was reverse transcribed with random hexamers. The TCR beta CDR3 was amplified by immunoSEQ multiplex PCR across 54 Vbeta, 13 Jbeta. TCRdb called the immunoSEQ multiplex PCR reads again in MiXCR, with one record for every CDR3 protein. The sample consists of around 200,000 distinct CDR3 sequences, approximately 96% of them appearing once. CDR3 length equals 13 residues. V was shortened by 0 bases and J by 6 bases, with 6 bases between the two germline ends. Per the germline V gene, CDR1 is SGHRS and CDR2 is YFSETQ.

What was sequenced was CD4+ T cells from PBMCs. The chain uses TRBV5-1 and TRBJ1-4; unclear D gene. The sequence was obtained from a human donor with Susac syndrome. The CDR3: CASSLDGDEKLFF. CDR3 nucleotide sequence: TGCGCCAGCAGCTTGGACGGAGATGAAAAACTGTTTTTT.